The T cell receptor beta chain under discussion was sequenced for a study of cytomegalovirus exposure and HLA in healthy donors. Study-wide results and caveats: It was only CMV serostatus that was available as immune exposure information. Researchers reported that a few CMV-associated chains were confirmed in vitro as CMV antigen-specific.

This CDR3 is built from 15 residues. The germline gives CDR1 MGHRA, CDR2 YSYEKL. Germline trimming cut 1 base from V and 3 bases from J; bases unmatched to any gene: 3. The PCR ran on 60 Vbeta and 13 Jbeta primers. Assay: immunoSEQ multiplex PCR; the TCRdb copy retains only in-frame clones and omits some. The table lists roughly 120,000 clones, roughly two thirds of them singletons. Concerning this clone: The antigen remains unidentified.

This sequence joins TRBV4-1 and TRBJ2-1; 7 nucleotides align to TRBD1. The sequenced material came from PBMCs. The sequence was collected from a man aged 25 to 40 in good health and CMV-seropositive. For the CDR3, the DNA is TGCGCCAGCAGCCAAGGAGGGGGCTTCTACAATGAGCAGTTCTTC. Its translation is CASSQGGGFYNEQFF.